This T cell receptor beta chain derives from a study of cytomegalovirus exposure and HLA in healthy donors. For this clone: What it binds is not known.

CDR1 LNHDA and CDR2 SQIVND come from the germline V gene (reference sequence). This CDR3 is built from 15 residues. V was pared by 5 bases and J by 0 bases, with 12 bases between. The PCR was carried out with 60 Vbeta primers and 13 Jbeta primers. This table comes from immunoSEQ multiplex PCR, and its TCRdb copy is limited to in-frame clones, with some not included. The sample carries some 150,000 clones, roughly 71% recorded once. Study results and limitations: Sequencing likely generated an artifact that appeared as a cluster of highly shared sequence variants. TCR beta sequences reportedly predicted most subjects' HLA-A and HLA-B alleles accurately.

V is TRBV19 and J is TRBJ2-3; D may be TRBD2 (6 bases). The sample taken for sequencing was PBMCs. This TCR was sampled from a man younger than 45 in good health and CMV-seronegative. CDR3 DNA sequence: TGTGCCAGTAGTGACACTAGCAGTAGCACAGATACGCAGTATTTT. The encoded protein is CASSDTSSSTDTQYF. The whole variable domain, remainder taken from reference TRBV19 and TRBJ2-3, is DGGITQSPKYLFRKEGQNVTLSCEQNLNHDAMYWYRQDPGQGLRLIYYSQIVNDFQKGDIAEGYSVSREKKESFPLTVTSAQKNPTAFYLCASSDTSSSTDTQYFGPGTRLTVL.